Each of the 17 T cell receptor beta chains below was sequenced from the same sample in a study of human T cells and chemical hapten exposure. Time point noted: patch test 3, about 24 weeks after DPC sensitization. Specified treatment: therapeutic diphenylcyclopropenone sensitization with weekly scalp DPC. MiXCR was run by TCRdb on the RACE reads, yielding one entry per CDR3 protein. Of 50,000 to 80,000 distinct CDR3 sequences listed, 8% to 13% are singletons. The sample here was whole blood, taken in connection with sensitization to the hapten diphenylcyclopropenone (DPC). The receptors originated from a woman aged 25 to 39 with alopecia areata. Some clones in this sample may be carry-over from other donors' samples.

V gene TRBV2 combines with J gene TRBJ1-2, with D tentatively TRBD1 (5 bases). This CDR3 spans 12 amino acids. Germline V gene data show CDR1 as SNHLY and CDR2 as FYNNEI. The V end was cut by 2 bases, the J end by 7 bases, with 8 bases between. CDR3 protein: CASSEWGTGYTF. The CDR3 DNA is TGTGCCAGCAGTGAATGGGGGACTGGCTACACCTTC.

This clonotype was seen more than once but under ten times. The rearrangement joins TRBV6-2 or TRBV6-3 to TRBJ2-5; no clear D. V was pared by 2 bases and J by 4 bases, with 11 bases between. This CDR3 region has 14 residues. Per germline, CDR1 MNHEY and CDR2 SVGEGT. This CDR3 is CASSYVVYRETQYF. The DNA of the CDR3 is TGTGCCAGCAGTTACGTGGTTTACCGAGAGACCCAGTACTTC.

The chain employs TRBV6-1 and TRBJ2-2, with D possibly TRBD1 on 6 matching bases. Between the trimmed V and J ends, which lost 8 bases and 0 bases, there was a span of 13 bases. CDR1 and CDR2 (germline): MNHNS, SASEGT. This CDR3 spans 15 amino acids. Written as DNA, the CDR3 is TGTGCCAGCGGGAAGGGACACACGAACACCGGGGAGCTGTTTTTT. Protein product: CASGKGHTNTGELFF.

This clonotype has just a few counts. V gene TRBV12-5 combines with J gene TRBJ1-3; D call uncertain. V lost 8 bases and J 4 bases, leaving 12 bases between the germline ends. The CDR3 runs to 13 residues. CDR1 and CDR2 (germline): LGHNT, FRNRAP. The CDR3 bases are TGTGCTAGTATAGCGGGGAGCGGAAACACCATATATTTT. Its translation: CASIAGSGNTIYF.

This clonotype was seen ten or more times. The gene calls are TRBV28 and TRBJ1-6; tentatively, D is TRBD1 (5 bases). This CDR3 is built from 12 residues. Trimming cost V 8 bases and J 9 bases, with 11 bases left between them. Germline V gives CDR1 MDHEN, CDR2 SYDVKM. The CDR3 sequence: CASGGGLSPLHF. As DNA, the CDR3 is TGTGCCAGCGGGGGTGGGCTTTCACCCCTCCACTTT.

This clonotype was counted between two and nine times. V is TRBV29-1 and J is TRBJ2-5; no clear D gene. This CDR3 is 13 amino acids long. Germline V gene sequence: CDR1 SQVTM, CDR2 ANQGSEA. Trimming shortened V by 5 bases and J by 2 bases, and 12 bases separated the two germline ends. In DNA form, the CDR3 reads TGCAGCGTTCCGGCTGGGCAGCAAGAGACCCAGTACTTC. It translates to CSVPAGQQETQYF. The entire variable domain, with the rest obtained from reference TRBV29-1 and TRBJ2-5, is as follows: SAVISQKPSRDICQRGTSLTIQCQVDSQVTMMFWYRQQPGQSLTLIATANQGSEATYESGFVIDKFPISRPNLTFSTLTVSNMSPEDSSIYLCSVPAGQQETQYFGPGTRLLVL.

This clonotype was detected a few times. The CDR3 sequence is CASSYMGGATTEAFF. The CDR3 bases are TGTGCCAGCAGTTACATGGGGGGCGCGACGACTGAAGCTTTCTTT. The chain employs TRBV6-2 or TRBV6-3 and TRBJ1-1; TRBD1 might be the D (6 bases). Germline assignment: CDR1 MNHEY and CDR2 SVGEGT. The CDR3 is 15 residues long. The V end was cut by 2 bases, the J end by 5 bases, with 15 bases between.

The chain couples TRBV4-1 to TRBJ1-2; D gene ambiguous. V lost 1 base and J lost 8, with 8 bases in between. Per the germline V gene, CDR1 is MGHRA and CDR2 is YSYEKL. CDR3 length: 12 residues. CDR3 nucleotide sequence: TGCGCCAGCAGCCAAGTGAGCCAAGGCTACACCTTC. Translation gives CASSQVSQGYTF.

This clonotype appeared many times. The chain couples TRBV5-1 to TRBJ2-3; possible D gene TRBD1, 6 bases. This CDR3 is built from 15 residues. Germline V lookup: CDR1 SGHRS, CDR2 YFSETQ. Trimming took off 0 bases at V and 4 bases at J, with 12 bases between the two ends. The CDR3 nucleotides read TGCGCCAGCAGCTTGGCGGGACATGCCGCAGATACGCAGTATTTT. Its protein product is CASSLAGHAADTQYF.

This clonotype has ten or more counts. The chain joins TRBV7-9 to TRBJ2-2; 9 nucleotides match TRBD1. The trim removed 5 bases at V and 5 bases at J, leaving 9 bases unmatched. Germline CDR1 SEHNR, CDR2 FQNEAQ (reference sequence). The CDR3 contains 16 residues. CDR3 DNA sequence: TGTGCCAGCAGCCCGCCGGGACAGGGAGTTACCGGGGAGCTGTTTTTT. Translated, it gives CASSPPGQGVTGELFF.

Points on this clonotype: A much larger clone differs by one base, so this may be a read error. The CDR3 reads CVSRAGPRDTGELFF. CDR3 in DNA: TGTGTCAGTAGAGCGGGACCGAGAGACACCGGGGAGCTGTTTTTT. V is TRBV19 and J is TRBJ2-2; 7 bases map to TRBD2. The CDR3 covers 15 residues. CDR1 LNHDA and CDR2 SQIVND come from the germline V gene (reference sequence).

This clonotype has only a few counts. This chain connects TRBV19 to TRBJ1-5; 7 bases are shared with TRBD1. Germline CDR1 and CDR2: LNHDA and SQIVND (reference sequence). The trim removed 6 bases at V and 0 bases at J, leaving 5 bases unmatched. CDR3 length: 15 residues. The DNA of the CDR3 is TGTGCCAGTAGCGGGACAGACTATAGCAATCAGCCCCAGCATTTT. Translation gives CASSGTDYSNQPQHF.

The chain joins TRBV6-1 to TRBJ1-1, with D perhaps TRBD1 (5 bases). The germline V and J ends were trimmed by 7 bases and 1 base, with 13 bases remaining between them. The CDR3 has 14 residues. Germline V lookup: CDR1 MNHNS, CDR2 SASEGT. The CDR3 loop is CASNSGRANTEAFF. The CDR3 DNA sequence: TGTGCCAGCAATTCGGGACGGGCGAACACTGAAGCTTTCTTT.

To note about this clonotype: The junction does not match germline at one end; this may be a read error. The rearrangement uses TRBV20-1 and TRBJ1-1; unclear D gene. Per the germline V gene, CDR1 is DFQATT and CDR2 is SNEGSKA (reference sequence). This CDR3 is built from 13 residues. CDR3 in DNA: TGCAGCGCTAGAACCGGGCTCCACACTGAAGCTTTCTTT. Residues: CSARTGLHTEAFF.

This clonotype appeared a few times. The CDR3 here is CAISERSWTHKDTGELFF. In DNA form, the CDR3 reads TGTGCCATCAGTGAGCGGTCGTGGACCCACAAAGACACCGGGGAGCTGTTTTTT. J is TRBJ2-2 and V is TRBV10-3; unclear D gene. Looked up from germline, CDR1 is ENHRY and CDR2 is SYGVKD. V was pared by 2 bases and J by 3 bases, with 19 bases between. This CDR3 contains 18 residues.

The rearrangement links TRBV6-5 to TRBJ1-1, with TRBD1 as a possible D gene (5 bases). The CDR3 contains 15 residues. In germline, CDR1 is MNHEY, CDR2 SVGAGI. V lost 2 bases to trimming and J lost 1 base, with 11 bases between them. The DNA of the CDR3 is TGTGCCAGCAGTTACGCGCAGGGCAAGAACACTGAAGCTTTCTTT. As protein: CASSYAQGKNTEAFF.

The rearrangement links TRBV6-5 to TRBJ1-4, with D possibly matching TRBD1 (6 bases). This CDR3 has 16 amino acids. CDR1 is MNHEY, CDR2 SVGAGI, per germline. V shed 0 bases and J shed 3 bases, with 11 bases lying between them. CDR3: CASSYSGQKSNEKLFF. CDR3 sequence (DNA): TGTGCCAGCAGTTACTCCGGACAGAAATCTAATGAAAAACTGTTTTTT.